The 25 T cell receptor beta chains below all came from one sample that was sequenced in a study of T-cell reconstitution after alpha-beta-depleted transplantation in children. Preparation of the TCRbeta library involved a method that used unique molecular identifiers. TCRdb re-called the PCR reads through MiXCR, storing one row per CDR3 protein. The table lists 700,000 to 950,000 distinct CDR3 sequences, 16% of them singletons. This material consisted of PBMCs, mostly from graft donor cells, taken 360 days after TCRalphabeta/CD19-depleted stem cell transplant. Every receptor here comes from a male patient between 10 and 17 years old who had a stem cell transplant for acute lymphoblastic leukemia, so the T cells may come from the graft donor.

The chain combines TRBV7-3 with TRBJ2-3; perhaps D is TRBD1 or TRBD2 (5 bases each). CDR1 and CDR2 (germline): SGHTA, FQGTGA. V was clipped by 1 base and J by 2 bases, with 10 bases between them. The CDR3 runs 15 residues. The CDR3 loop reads CASSLSWGTTDTQYF. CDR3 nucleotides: TGTGCCAGCAGCTTAAGCTGGGGGACCACAGATACGCAGTATTTT. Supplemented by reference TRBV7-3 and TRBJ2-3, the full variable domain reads GAGVSQTPSNKVTEKGKYVELRCDPISGHTALYWYRQSLGQGPEFLIYFQGTGAADDSGLPNDRFFAVRPEGSVSTLKIQRTERGDSAVYLCASSLSWGTTDTQYFGPGTRLTVL.

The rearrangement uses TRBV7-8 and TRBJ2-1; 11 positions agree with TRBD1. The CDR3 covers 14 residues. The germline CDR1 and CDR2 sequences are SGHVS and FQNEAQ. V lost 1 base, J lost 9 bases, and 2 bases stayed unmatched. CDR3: CASSLGTGGVEQFF. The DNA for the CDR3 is TGTGCCAGCAGCTTAGGGACAGGGGGCGTTGAGCAGTTCTTC.

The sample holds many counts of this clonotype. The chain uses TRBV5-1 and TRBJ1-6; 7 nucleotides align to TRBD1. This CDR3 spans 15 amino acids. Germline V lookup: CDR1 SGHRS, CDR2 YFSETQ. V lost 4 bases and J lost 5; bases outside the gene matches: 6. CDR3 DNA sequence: TGCGCCAGCAGCAAGAGTGGGACAGATAATTCACCCCTCCACTTT. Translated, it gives CASSKSGTDNSPLHF. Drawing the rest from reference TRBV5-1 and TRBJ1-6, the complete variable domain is KAGVTQTPRYLIKTRGQQVTLSCSPISGHRSVSWYQQTPGQGLQFLFEYFSETQRNKGNFPGRFSGRQFSNSRSEMNVSTLELGDSALYLCASSKSGTDNSPLHFGNGTRLTVT.

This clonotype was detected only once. CDR3 in amino acids: CATSWRESGTGELFF. The CDR3 nucleotides are TGTGCCACCAGCTGGCGGGAGTCGGGCACCGGGGAGCTGTTTTTT. This chain links TRBV12-3 or TRBV12-4 with TRBJ2-2, with 7 nucleotides matching TRBD2. V was pared by 10 bases and J by 4 bases, with 12 bases of the junction left unmatched. The CDR3 consists of 15 residues.

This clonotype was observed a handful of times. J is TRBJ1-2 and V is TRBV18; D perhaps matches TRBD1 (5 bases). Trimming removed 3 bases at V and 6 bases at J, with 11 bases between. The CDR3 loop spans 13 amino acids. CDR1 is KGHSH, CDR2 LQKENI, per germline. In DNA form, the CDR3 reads TGTGCCAGCTCACCGGGGGGATATCATGGCTACACCTTC. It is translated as CASSPGGYHGYTF.

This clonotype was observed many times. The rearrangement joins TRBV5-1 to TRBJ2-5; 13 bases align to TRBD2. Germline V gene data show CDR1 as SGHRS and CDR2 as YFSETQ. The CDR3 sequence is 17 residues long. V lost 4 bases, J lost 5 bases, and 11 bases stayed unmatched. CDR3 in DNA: TGCGCCAGCAGCCGGACTAGCGGGAGAGGGAGTACGGAGACCCAGTACTTC. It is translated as CASSRTSGRGSTETQYF.

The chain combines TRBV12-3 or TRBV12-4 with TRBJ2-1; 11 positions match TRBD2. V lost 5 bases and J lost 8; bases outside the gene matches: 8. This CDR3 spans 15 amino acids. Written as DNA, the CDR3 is TGTGCCAGCAGTCCTTTTAGCGGGGGGGCGGATGAGCAGTTCTTC. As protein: CASSPFSGGADEQFF.

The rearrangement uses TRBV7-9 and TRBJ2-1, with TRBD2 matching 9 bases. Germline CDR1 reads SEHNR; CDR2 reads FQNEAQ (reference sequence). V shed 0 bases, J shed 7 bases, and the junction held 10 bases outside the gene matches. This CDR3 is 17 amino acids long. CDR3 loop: CASSLAFSSGTVNEQFF. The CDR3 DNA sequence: TGTGCCAGCAGCTTAGCGTTTTCTAGCGGGACCGTTAATGAGCAGTTCTTC.

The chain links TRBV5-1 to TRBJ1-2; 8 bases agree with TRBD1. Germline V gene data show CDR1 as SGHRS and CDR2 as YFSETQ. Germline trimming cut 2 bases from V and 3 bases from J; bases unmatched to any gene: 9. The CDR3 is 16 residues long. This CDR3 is CASSLIGQGLYYGYTF. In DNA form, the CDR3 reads TGCGCCAGCAGCTTAATCGGACAGGGCCTGTACTATGGCTACACCTTC.

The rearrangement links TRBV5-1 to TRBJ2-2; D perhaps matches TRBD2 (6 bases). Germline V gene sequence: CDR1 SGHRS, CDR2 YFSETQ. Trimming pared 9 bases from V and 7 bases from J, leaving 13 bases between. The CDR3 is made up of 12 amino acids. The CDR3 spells CATPRELGELFF. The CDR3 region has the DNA TGCGCCACCCCTCGGGAGCTCGGGGAGCTGTTTTTT.

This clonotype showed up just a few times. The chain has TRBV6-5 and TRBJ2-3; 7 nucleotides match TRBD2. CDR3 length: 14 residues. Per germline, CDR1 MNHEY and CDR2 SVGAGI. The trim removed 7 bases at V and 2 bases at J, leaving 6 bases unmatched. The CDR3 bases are TGTGCCAGCACCCCGGGACTATCCACAGATACGCAGTATTTT. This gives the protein CASTPGLSTDTQYF.

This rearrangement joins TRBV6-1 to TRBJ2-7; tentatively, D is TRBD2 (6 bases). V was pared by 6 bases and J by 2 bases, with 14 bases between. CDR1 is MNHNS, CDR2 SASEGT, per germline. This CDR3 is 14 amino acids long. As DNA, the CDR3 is TGTGCCAGCAGACTAGGGACGGGAGCCTACGAGCAGTACTTC. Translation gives CASRLGTGAYEQYF.

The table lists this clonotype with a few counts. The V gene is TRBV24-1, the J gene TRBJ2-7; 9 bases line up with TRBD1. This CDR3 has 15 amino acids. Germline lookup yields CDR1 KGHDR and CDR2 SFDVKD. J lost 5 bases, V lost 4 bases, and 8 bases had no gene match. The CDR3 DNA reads TGTGCCACCAGTGACACCGGGACAGGGACCGACGAGCAGTACTTC. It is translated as CATSDTGTGTDEQYF.

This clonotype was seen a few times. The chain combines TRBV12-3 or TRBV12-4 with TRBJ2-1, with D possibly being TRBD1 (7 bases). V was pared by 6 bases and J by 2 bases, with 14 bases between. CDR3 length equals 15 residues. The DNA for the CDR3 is TGTGCCAGCAGCGGAGGGACAGTACCCTACAATGAGCAGTTCTTC. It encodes CASSGGTVPYNEQFF.

The CDR3, as DNA: TGTGCCAGCAGCCCTCGCCCGGGACTAGCGGGACAAGAGACCCAGTACTTC. It is translated as CASSPRPGLAGQETQYF. The chain uses TRBV9 and TRBJ2-5; 13 bases agree with TRBD2. V lost 4 bases, J lost 2 bases, and 8 bases stayed unmatched. This CDR3 has 17 residues. Germline CDR1 SGDLS, CDR2 YYNGEE.

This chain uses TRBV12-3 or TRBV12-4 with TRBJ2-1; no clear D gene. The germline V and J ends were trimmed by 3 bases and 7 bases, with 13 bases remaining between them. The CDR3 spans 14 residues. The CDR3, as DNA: TGTGCCAGCAGTTTTGTTATTATGGTAAATGAGCAGTTCTTC. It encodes CASSFVIMVNEQFF.

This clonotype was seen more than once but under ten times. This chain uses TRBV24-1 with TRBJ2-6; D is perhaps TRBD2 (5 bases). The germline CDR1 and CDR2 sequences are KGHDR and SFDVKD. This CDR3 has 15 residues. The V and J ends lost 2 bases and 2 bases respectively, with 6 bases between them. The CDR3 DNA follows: TGTGCCACCAGTGATTCGGGGACTGGGGCCAACGTCCTGACTTTC. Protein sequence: CATSDSGTGANVLTF.

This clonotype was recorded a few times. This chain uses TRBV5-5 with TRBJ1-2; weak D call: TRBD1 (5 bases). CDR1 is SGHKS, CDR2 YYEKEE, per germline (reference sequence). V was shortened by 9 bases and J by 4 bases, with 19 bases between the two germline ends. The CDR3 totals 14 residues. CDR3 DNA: TGTGCCACGCACCGGTTAGGGGCGGGCTATGGCTACACCTTC. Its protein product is CATHRLGAGYGYTF. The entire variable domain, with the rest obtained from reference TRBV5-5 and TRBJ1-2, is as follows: DAGVTQSPTHLIKTRGQQVTLRCSPISGHKSVSWYQQVLGQGPQFIFQYYEKEERGRGNFPDRFSARQFPNYSSELNVNALLLGDSALYLCATHRLGAGYGYTFGSGTRLTVV.

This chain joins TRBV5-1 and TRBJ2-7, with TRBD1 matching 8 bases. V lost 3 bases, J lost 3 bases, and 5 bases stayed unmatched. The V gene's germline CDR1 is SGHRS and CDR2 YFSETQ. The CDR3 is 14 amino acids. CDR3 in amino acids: CASSWQGADYEQYF. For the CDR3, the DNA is TGCGCCAGCAGCTGGCAGGGGGCGGACTACGAGCAGTACTTC.

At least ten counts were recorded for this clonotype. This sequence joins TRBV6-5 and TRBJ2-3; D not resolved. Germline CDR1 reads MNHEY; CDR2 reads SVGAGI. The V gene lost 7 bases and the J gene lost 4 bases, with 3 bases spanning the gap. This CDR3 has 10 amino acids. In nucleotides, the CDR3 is TGTGCCAGCACCCCAGATACGCAGTATTTT. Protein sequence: CASTPDTQYF.

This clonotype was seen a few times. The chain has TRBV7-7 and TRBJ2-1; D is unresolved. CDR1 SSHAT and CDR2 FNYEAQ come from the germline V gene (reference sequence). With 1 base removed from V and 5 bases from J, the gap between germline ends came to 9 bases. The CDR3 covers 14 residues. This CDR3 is CASSLVCCHNEQFF. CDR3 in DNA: TGTGCCAGCAGCTTAGTTTGCTGTCACAATGAGCAGTTCTTC.

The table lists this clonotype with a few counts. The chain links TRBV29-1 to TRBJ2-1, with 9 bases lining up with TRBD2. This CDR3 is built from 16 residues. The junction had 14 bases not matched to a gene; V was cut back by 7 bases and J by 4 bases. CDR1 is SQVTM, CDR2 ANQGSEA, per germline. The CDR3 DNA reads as TGCAGCGGTCGAGCGGGAGGCCCAAACCCTTACAATGAGCAGTTCTTC. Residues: CSGRAGGPNPYNEQFF.

The CDR3 reads CASSNPGTLNTGELFF. CDR3 nucleotides: TGTGCCAGCAGCAATCCCGGGACACTGAACACCGGGGAGCTGTTTTTT. The V gene is TRBV9, the J gene TRBJ2-2; TRBD1 is a possible D gene (6 bases). From germline, CDR1 is SGDLS and CDR2 YYNGEE. V shed 4 bases and J shed 1 base, with 14 bases lying between them. The CDR3 sequence is 16 residues long.

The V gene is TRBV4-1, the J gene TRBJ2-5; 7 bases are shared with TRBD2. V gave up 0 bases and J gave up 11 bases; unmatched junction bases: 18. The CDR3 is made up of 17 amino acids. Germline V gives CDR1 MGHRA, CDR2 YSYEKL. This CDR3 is CASSQDYGASGLSLQYF. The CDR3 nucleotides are TGCGCCAGCAGCCAAGACTACGGGGCTAGCGGTTTAAGTCTTCAGTACTTC.

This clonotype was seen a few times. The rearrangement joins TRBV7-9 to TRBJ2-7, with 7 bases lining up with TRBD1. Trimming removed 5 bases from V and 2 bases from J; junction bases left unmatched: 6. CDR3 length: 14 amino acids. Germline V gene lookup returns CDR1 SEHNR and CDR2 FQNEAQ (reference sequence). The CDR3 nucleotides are TGTGCCAGCAGCATCCCGGGACAGCCCTACGAGCAGTACTTC. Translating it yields CASSIPGQPYEQYF.